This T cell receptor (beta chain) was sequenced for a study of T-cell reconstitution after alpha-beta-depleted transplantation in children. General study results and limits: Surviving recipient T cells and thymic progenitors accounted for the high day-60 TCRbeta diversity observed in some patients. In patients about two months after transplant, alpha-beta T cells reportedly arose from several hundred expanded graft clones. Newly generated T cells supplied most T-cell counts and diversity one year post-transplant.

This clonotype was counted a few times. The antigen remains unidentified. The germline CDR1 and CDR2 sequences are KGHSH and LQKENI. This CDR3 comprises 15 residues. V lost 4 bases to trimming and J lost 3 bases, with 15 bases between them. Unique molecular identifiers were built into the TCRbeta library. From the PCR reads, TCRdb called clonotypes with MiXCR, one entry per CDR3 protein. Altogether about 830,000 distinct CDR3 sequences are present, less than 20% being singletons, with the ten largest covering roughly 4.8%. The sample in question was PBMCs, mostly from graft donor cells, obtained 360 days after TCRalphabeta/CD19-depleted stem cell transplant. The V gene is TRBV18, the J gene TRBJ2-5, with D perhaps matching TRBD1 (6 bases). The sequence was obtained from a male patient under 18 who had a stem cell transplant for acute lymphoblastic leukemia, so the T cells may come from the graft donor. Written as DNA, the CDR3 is TGTGCCAGCTCACGGACCCTTGGACAGAAAGAGACCCAGTACTTC. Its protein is CASSRTLGQKETQYF.